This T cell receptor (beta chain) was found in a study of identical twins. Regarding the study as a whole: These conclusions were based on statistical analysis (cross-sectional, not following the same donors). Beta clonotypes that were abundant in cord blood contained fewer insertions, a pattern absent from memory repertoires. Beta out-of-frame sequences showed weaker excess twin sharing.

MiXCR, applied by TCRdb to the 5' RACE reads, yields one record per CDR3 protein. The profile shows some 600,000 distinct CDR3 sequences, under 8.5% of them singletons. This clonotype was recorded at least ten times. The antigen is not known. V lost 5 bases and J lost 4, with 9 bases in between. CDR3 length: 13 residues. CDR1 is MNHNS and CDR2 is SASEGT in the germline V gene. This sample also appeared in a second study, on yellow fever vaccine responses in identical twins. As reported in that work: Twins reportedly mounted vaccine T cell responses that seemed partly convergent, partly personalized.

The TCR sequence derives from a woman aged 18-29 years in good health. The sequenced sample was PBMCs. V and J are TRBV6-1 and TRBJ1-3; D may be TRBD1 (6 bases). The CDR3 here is CASSLGGGNTIYF. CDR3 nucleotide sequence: TGTGCCAGCAGTCTGGGGGGCGGAAACACCATATATTTT.